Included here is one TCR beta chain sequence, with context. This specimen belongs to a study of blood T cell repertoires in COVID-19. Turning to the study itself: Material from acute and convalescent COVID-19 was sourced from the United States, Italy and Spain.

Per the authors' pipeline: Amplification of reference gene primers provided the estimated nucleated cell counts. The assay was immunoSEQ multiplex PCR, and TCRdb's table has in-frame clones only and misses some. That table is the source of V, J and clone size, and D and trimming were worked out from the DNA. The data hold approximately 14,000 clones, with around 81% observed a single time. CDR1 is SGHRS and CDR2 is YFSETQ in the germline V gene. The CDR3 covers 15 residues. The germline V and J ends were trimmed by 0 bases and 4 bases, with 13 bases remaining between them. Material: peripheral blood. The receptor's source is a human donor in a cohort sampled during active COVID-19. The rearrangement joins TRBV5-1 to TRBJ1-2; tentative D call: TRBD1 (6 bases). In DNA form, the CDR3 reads TGCGCCAGCAGCTTGGATGCGGGGGGCAGCTATGGCTACACCTTC. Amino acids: CASSLDAGGSYGYTF.